This T cell receptor beta chain was sequenced for a study of chemoradiotherapy in HPV16-positive cancers (dated by TCRdb to 2021 to 2024). Turning to the overall study: Using functional T-cell assays on cells from a couple of HPV16-positive patients, the researchers defined candidate HPV-specific T-cell clones and common TCR motifs. Whether T-cell immunity against the HPV oncoproteins E6 and E7 changes during chemoradiotherapy and whether survival is affected by this immunity were examined in the study. Next, the candidate HPV-specific TCRs and motifs were followed in TCR repertoires from over 85 patients with HPV-related cancers. Overall study outcomes, separate from this receptor: Among HPV16-positive patients, expansion of HPV-responsive T cells during chemoradiotherapy was associated with better recurrence-free survival. Expansion of candidate HPV-specific clones and E7-related TCR motifs was observed in the tumor microenvironment during treatment, whereas no such expansion was observed for non-HPV-specific T cells. Only a couple of HPV16-positive patients were used to derive the functional definition of HPV-specific T cells, and the survival association was reported for HPV16-positive patients.

The library was obtained by the immunoSEQ multiplex PCR assay. TCRdb holds this immuneACCESS table with in-frame rearrangements only. Some clones are missing; in checked studies, unresolved V genes explain under half, and the rest has no known cause. The sample table holds approximately 11,000 clones, of which roughly four fifths were seen once. The ten largest clones capture more than 0.9% of the sample. V loses 4 bases at its end and J loses 1 base; junction bases beyond the gene matches: 0. The CDR3 holds 14 amino acids from the cysteine to the phenylalanine. Only CDR3 DNA is held: 42 bases, read in frame from base 1. In the germline V gene, CDR1 corresponds to SGHRS and CDR2 to YFSETQ. Repertoires were sampled repeatedly over the course of chemoradiotherapy, so clonal expansion could be followed in the tumor microenvironment. Comment on this clone: Its antigen is not yet known. One base away there is no much larger clone; base qualities are not given.

The sequence came from a human donor with HPV-associated anogenital cancer. Sampling was conducted from a patient who underwent chemoradiotherapy. This sequence uses TRBV5-1 and TRBJ2-5, and 11 junctional nucleotides match TRBD1. Here the CDR3 is given as CASSGTGGQETQYF. In nucleotides, the sequence is TGCGCCAGCAGCGGGACAGGGGGCCAAGAGACCCAGTACTTC.